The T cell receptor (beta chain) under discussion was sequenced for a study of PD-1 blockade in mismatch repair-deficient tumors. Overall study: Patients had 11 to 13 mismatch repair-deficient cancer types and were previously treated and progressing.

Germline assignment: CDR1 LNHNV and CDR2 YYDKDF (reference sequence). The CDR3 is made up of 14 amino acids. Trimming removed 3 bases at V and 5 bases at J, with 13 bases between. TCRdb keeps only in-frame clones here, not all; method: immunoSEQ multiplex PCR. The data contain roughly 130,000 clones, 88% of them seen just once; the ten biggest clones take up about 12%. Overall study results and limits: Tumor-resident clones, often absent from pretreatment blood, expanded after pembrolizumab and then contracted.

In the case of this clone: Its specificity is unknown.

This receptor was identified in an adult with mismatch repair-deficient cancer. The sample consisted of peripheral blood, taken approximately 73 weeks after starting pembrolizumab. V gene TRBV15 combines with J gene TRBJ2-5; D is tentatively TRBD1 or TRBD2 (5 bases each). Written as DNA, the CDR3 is TGTGCCACCAGCAGGGGGGATGGCTTCGAGACCCAGTACTTC. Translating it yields CATSRGDGFETQYF.